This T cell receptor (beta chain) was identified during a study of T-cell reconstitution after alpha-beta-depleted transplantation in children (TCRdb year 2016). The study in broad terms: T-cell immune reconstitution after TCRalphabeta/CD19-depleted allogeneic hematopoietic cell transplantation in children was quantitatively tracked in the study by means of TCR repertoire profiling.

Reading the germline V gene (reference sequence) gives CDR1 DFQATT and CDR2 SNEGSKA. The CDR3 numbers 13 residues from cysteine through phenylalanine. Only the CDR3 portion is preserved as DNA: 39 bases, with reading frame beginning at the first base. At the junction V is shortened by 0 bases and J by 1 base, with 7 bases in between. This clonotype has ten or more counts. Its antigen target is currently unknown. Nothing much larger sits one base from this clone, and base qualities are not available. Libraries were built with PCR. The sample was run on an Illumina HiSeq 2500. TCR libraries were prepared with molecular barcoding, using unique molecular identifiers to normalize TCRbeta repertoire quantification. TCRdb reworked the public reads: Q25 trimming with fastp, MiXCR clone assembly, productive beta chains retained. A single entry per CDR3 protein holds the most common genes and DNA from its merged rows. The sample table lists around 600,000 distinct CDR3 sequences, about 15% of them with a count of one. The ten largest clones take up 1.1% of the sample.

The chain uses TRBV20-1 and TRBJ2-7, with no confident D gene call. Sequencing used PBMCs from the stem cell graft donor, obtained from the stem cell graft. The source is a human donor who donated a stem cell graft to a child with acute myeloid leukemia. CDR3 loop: CSARERHSYEQYF. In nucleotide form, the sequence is TGCAGTGCTAGAGAACGCCATTCCTACGAGCAGTACTTC.